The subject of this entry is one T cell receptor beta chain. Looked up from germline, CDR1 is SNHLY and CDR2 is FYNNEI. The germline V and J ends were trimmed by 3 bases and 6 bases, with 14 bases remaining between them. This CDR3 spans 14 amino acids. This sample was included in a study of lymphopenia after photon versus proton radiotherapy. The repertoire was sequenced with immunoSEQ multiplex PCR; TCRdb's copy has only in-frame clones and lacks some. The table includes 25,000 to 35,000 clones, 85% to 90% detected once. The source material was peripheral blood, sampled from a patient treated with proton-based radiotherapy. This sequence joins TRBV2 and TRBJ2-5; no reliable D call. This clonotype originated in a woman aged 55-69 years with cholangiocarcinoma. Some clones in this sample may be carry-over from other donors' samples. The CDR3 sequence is CASSDGRAVQTQYF. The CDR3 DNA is TGTGCCAGCAGTGACGGGCGAGCTGTGCAGACCCAGTACTTC.